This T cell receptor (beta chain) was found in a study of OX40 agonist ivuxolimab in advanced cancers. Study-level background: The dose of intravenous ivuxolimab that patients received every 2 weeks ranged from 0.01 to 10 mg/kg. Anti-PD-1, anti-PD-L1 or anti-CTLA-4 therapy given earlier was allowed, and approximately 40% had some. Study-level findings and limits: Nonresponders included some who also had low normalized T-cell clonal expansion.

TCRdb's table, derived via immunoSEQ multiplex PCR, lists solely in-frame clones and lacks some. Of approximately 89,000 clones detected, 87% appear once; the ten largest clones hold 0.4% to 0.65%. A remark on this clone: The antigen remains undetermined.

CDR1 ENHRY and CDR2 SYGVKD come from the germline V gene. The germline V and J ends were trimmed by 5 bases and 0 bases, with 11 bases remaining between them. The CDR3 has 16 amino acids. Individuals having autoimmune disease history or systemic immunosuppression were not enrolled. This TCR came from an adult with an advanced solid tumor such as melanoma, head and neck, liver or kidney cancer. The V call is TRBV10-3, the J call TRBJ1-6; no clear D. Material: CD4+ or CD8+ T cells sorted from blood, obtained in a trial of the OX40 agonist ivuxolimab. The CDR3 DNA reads TGTGCCATCAGTCCCTCGGGGAGCTCCTATAATTCACCCCTCCACTTT. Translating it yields CAISPSGSSYNSPLHF.